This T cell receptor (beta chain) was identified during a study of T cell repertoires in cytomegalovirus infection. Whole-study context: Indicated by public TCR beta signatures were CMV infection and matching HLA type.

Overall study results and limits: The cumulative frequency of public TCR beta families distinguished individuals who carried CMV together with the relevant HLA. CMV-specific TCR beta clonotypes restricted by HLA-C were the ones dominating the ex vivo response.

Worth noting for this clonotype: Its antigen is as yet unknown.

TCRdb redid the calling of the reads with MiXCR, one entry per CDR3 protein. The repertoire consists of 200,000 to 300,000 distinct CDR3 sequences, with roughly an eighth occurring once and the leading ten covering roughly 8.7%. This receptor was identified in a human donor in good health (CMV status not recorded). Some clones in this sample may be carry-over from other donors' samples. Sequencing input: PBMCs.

CDR3 sequence: CSALPSQGRSLHF. The CDR3 DNA follows: TGCAGTGCACTGCCCTCACAGGGCCGATCCCTCCACTTT. The V gene is TRBV20-1, the J gene TRBJ1-6; TRBD1 might be the D (6 bases). The length of the CDR3 is 13 residues. The V gene's germline CDR1 is DFQATT and CDR2 SNEGSKA (reference sequence). Trimming shortened V by 6 bases and J by 14 bases, and 20 bases separated the two germline ends.